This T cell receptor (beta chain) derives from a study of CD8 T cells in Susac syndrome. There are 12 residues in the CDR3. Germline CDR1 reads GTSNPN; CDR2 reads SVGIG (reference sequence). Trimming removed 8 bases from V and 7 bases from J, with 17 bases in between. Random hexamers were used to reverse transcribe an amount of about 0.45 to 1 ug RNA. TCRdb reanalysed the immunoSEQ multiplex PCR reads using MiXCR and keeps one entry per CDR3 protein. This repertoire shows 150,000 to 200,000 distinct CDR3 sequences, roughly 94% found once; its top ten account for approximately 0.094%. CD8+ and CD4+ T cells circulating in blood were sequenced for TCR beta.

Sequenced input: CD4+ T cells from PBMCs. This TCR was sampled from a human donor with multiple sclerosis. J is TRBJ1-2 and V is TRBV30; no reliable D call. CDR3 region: CARLRGGVGYTF. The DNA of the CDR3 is TGTGCCCGCCTCCGAGGAGGTGTTGGCTACACCTTC. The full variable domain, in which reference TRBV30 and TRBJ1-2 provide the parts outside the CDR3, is SQTIHQWPATLVQPVGSPLSLECTVEGTSNPNLYWYRQAAGRGLQLLFYSVGIGQISSEVPQNLSASRPQDRQFILSSKKLLLSDSGFYLCARLRGGVGYTFGSGTRLTVV.